This T cell receptor (beta chain) was profiled in a study of cytomegalovirus exposure and HLA in healthy donors. A remark on this clone: Its target is unknown.

The germline CDR1 and CDR2 sequences are SNHLY and FYNNEI. The V gene end was trimmed by 4 bases and the J gene end by 4 bases; junction bases not matched to a gene: 10. The CDR3 spans 17 residues. Primers included in the PCR were 60 Vbeta and 13 Jbeta primers. Produced via immunoSEQ multiplex PCR; TCRdb's table is partial and in-frame only. The sample gives roughly 120,000 clones, roughly 82% of which show up once; roughly 13% is in the top ten. Healthy bone marrow donors made up the donors. General study points: Across donors, sequencing depth was assumed by presence/absence analyses to be roughly uniform. Per a later analysis, HLA-associated TCR beta chains showed more clonal expansion than other, equally common TCR beta chains. The study dropped some indistinguishable V segments, TRBV6-2 and TRBV6-3 among them.

The receptor comes from a woman between 40 and 55 years old in good health and CMV-seropositive. The sequenced sample consisted of PBMCs. The J gene is TRBJ2-3, the V gene TRBV2; TRBD2 aligns across 11 bases. CDR3 amino acids: CASSAPLAGGYPDTQYF. The CDR3 DNA is TGTGCCAGCAGTGCCCCTTTAGCGGGAGGGTATCCAGATACGCAGTATTTT.